The 15 T cell receptor beta chains reported below all come from one sample, sequenced in a study of tumor and adjacent non-tumor tissue in lung cancer. The template was RNA from unsorted bulk tissue. A modified ARM-PCR protocol with three rounds of nested PCR amplified TCRbeta. TCRdb used MiXCR to reprocess the multiplex PCR reads, holding one entry per CDR3 protein. In the table there are around 70,000 distinct CDR3 sequences, around 73% of which are singletons. Specimen: lung tumor tissue. The receptors derive from a man aged 60 to 75 with non-small cell lung cancer.

Concerning this clonotype: A read error may account for a junction end that differs from germline. The chain carries TRBV11-1 and TRBJ2-2, with D perhaps TRBD2 (5 bases). Germline V lookup: CDR1 SGHAT, CDR2 FQDESV (reference sequence). The CDR3 is 14 amino acids. The CDR3 bases are TGTGCCAGCAGCTTTACTAATGGCACCGGGGTGCTGTTTTTT. This codes for CASSFTNGTGVLFF. Complete variable domain (other parts from reference TRBV11-1 and TRBJ2-2): EAEVAQSPRYKITEKSQAVAFWCDPISGHATLYWYRQILGQGPELLVQFQDESVVDDSQLPKDRFSAERLKGVDSTLKIQPAELGDSAMYLCASSFTNGTGVLFFGEGSRLTVL.

This clonotype was seen ten or more times. The chain links TRBV20-1 to TRBJ2-5; a possible D gene is TRBD2 (6 bases). Germline loops: CDR1 DFQATT, CDR2 SNEGSKA (reference sequence). The CDR3 is 14 residues long. The V gene lost 4 bases and the J gene lost 5 bases, with 17 bases spanning the gap. The CDR3 DNA reads TGCAGTGCTACTTTTAGGGAGGCTGGGGAGACCCAGTACTTC. Translating gives CSATFREAGETQYF.

As to this clonotype: The junction differs from germline at one of its ends, possibly a read error. V usage is TRBV20-1 and J usage is TRBJ2-3, with 10 bases that match TRBD2. Germline V CDR1 and CDR2: DFQATT, SNEGSKA (reference sequence). The CDR3 consists of 14 residues. CDR3 residues: CTARSSGSTDTQYF. The DNA for the CDR3 is TGTACTGCTAGATCTAGCGGGAGCACAGATACGCAATATTTT.

As regards this clonotype: A much bigger clone sits one base away, suggesting this may be a read error. The genes are TRBV7-9 and TRBJ2-7; D is unresolved. In germline, CDR1 is SEHNR, CDR2 FQNEAQ (reference sequence). This CDR3 has 12 amino acids. The CDR3 nucleotides read TGTGCCAGCATCTTAGCAAGGAACGAGCAGTACTTC. Protein: CASILARNEQYF.

To note about this clonotype: Germline is not matched at one junction end, which may reflect a read error. The V call is TRBV29-1, the J call TRBJ2-7; 7 bases align to TRBD1. CDR1 and CDR2 from the germline V gene are SQVTM and ANQGSEA. This CDR3 has 15 amino acids. Here the CDR3 DNA reads TGCAGCGTTGAAGATCCGGGACAGACCTCCTACGAGCAGTATTTC. This codes for CSVEDPGQTSYEQYF.

Regarding this clonotype: At one of its ends the junction is not consistent with the germline gene, which may arise from a read error. This chain joins TRBV29-1 and TRBJ1-5; no reliable D call. This CDR3 has 13 residues. Germline loops: CDR1 SQVTM, CDR2 ANQGSEA. This CDR3 reads CSVAVGYNQPQHF. DNA of the CDR3: TGTAGCGTTGCGGTGGGTTATAATCAGCCCCAGCATTTT.

The rearrangement joins TRBV10-3 to TRBJ1-6, with D unresolved. The CDR3 runs 12 residues. Germline loops: CDR1 ENHRY, CDR2 SYGVKD. Trimming removed 11 bases at V and 8 bases at J, with 13 bases between. The CDR3 region is CAVWGGDSPLHF. The CDR3 nucleotides read TGTGCCGTATGGGGTGGTGATTCACCCCTCCACTTT.

The rearrangement joins TRBV10-3 to TRBJ2-7, with D tentatively TRBD2 (5 bases). V was pared by 8 bases and J by 5 bases, with 16 bases between. Germline V gene lookup returns CDR1 ENHRY and CDR2 SYGVKD. CDR3 length: 13 amino acids. The CDR3 spells CAIGPPGINEQYF. The CDR3 nucleotides read TGTGCCATCGGTCCCCCGGGAATCAACGAGCAGTACTTC.

With regard to this clonotype: This sequence may be a read error, since a much larger clone differs from it by one base. The chain employs TRBV24-1 and TRBJ2-3; perhaps TRBD1 as D (6 bases). The CDR3 is 15 residues long. Germline V CDR1 and CDR2: KGHDR, SFDVKD. In DNA form, the CDR3 reads TGTGCCACCAGTGAGATGACAGGCCCGACAGATAGGCAGTATTTT. Its protein is CATSEMTGPTDRQYF.

With respect to this clonotype: At one of its ends the junction is not consistent with the germline gene, which may arise from a read error. This chain joins TRBV29-1 and TRBJ2-7, with 14 bases fitting TRBD2. The length of the CDR3 is 16 residues. Germline CDR1 and CDR2: SQVTM and ANQGSEA. Here the CDR3 reads CSVEDVLGLAGDEEYF. The CDR3 region has the DNA TGCAGCGTTGAAGATGTGCTGGGACTAGCGGGAGACGAGGAGTACTTC.

About this clonotype itself: Since no conserved phenylalanine or tryptophan closes the CDR3, a read error is the likely cause. J is TRBJ2-5 and V is TRBV11-1, with unresolved D. Trimming cost V 9 bases and J 0 bases, with 14 bases left between them. The germline V gene has CDR1 SGHAT and CDR2 FQDESV (reference sequence). The CDR3 is made up of 14 amino acids. This chain's CDR3 is CASCKDTYQETQYL. The CDR3 region has the DNA TGTGCCAGTTGCAAAGACACGTACCAAGAGACCCAGTACTTA.

Concerning this clonotype itself: Without the conserved terminal phenylalanine or tryptophan, this CDR3 likely stems from a read error. The CDR3 loop is CASSGGRGQTGWDGYTS. The CDR3 DNA is TGTGCCAGCAGTGGGGGTAGGGGACAGACAGGGTGGGATGGCTACACCTCC. The chain joins TRBV28 to TRBJ1-2, with 7 bases aligning to TRBD1. The CDR3 runs 17 residues. J was trimmed by 6 bases and V by 5 bases; bases with no gene match: 18. Germline loops: CDR1 MDHEN, CDR2 SYDVKM.

Worth noting for this clonotype: Since a much larger clone is just one base distant, this may be a read error. The chain recombines TRBV18 with TRBJ2-3, with a possible D match to TRBD1 (5 bases). The germline gives CDR1 KGHSH, CDR2 LQKENI. This CDR3 has 12 residues. The CDR3, as DNA: TGTGCCAGCACCCTAGGCACAGGTACGCAGTATTTT. Translating gives CASTLGTGTQYF.

This clonotype has ten or more counts. The chain carries TRBV29-1 and TRBJ1-1; 7 bases line up with TRBD1. The germline CDR1 and CDR2 sequences are SQVTM and ANQGSEA. This CDR3 spans 15 amino acids. The junction had 11 bases not matched to a gene; V was cut back by 7 bases and J by 0 bases. The CDR3 DNA is TGCAGCGGACAACAGGGGTGGGGGATGAACACTGAAGCTTTCTTT. It encodes CSGQQGWGMNTEAFF.

The table lists this clonotype with many counts. The chain carries TRBV20-1 and TRBJ1-5; tentatively, D is TRBD1 (5 bases). Deletions cut 0 bases from V and 3 bases from J, with 9 bases between. Germline V gene sequence: CDR1 DFQATT, CDR2 SNEGSKA (reference sequence). CDR3 length: 14 residues. CDR3 loop: CSARDSGYNQPQHF. Here the CDR3 DNA reads TGCAGTGCTAGAGACTCAGGGTACAATCAGCCCCAGCATTTT.